One and the same sample provided the 20 T cell receptor beta chains below, sequenced in a study of regulatory T cells in long-lasting Graves disease (dated by TCRdb to the early 2020s). The library was prepared using multiplex PCR. The reads were generated on an Illumina HiSeq 4000. TCR beta libraries were built with iRepertoire HTBI primers and Arm-PCR amplification of CDR3 regions. The public reads were run again by TCRdb, first through fastp at Q25 and then through MiXCR, and only productive beta chains were kept. CDR3 protein sequences are deduplicated, and each keeps its most common genes and DNA. The sample has 350,000 to 450,000 distinct CDR3 sequences on record, 16% of them singletons. About 32% of the sample is held by the ten biggest clonotypes. The sample's time point, from its label and the paper: newly diagnosed GD, antithyroid drugs for less than 3 months. For both TCR sequencing and RNA sequencing, RNA was extracted from PBMCs in TRIzol.

These data are also associated with another study on T cells in Graves' hyperthyroidism and ophthalmopathy.

Material: peripheral blood mononuclear cells (PBMCs), obtained at new diagnosis, from a patient treated with antithyroid drugs. These receptors all come from a man aged 35-49 years with Graves disease. Donor details come from another sample of the same person, matched by shared clones.

This clonotype was seen a few times. V gene TRBV2 combines with J gene TRBJ2-2, with a tentative D call TRBD1 (5 bases). Germline V gives CDR1 SNHLY, CDR2 FYNNEI. V was shortened by 6 bases and J by 2 bases, with 19 bases between the two germline ends. The CDR3 extends over 17 amino acids. The CDR3 DNA reads TGTGCCAGCAGGGCGCCTAAGGACATTTTAAACACCGGGGAGCTGTTTTTT. Protein: CASRAPKDILNTGELFF.

This rearrangement joins TRBV20-1 to TRBJ2-1; D is uncertain. The CDR3 spans 14 residues. From germline, CDR1 is DFQATT and CDR2 SNEGSKA (reference sequence). This CDR3 is CIPRVDGAYNEQFF. The CDR3 nucleotides read TGCATTCCAAGGGTGGACGGAGCTTACAATGAGCAGTTCTTC.

This clonotype was detected a few times. V gene TRBV27 combines with J gene TRBJ2-2; 8 bases are shared with TRBD1. In germline, CDR1 is MNHEY, CDR2 SMNVEV (reference sequence). The CDR3 extends over 14 amino acids. J lost 7 bases, V lost 5 bases, and 6 bases had no gene match. In DNA, the CDR3 is TGTGCCAGCAGTCCGCAGGGGGCGGGCGGGGAGCTGTTTTTT. Translated, it gives CASSPQGAGGELFF.

V is TRBV4-1 and J is TRBJ1-2, with 9 bases identical to TRBD1. V shed 4 bases and J 2 bases; nucleotides not matched to a gene: 5. CDR1 and CDR2 (germline): MGHRA, YSYEKL. The length of the CDR3 is 15 residues. CDR3 bases: TGCGCCAGCAGCCCGACCGGGACAGGGAACTATGGCTACACCTTC. Protein sequence: CASSPTGTGNYGYTF.

This clonotype was seen at least ten times. This chain joins TRBV27 and TRBJ1-5, with 9 bases lining up with TRBD1. In germline, CDR1 is MNHEY, CDR2 SMNVEV (reference sequence). This CDR3 comprises 14 residues. V lost 9 bases and J lost 2; bases outside the gene matches: 5. CDR3 in amino acids: CASRQGVGNQPQHF. CDR3 DNA sequence: TGTGCCAGTCGACAGGGGGTTGGCAATCAGCCCCAGCATTTT.

The J gene is TRBJ1-2, the V gene TRBV18; D gene ambiguous. There are 15 residues in the CDR3. Trimming cost V 3 bases and J 4 bases, with 15 bases left between them. The germline CDR1 and CDR2 sequences are KGHSH and LQKENI. This CDR3 is CASSPRSGNRYGYTF. The CDR3 DNA reads as TGTGCCAGCTCACCCAGAAGTGGGAACCGCTATGGCTACACCTTC. The whole variable domain, filled in from reference TRBV18 and TRBJ1-2, reads NAGVMQNPRHLVRRRGQEARLRCSPMKGHSHVYWYRQLPEEGLKFMVYLQKENIIDESGMPKERFSAEFPKEGPSILRIQQVVRGDSAAYFCASSPRSGNRYGYTFGSGTRLTVV.

The rearrangement links TRBV5-1 to TRBJ2-7; D may be TRBD1 (5 bases). V was pared by 4 bases and J by 2 bases, with 16 bases between. Germline-derived CDR1 and CDR2 are SGHRS and YFSETQ. This CDR3 is built from 15 residues. For the CDR3, the DNA is TGCGCCAGCAGCGGCGACAGTATTAAACCCTACGAGCAGTACTTC. This translates into CASSGDSIKPYEQYF.

The rearrangement links TRBV9 to TRBJ2-1; D unresolved. The end of the DNA aligns better with TRBJ2-5, so the J call may be wrong. Germline V gene data show CDR1 as SGDLS and CDR2 as YYNGEE. The CDR3 is 13 residues long. CDR3 coding DNA: TGTGCCAGCAGCGTAGGAGGAGATGAGACCCAGTACTTC. Translation: CASSVGGDETQYF.

This clonotype has only a few counts. CDR3 region: CSAGRTGINEQYF. The CDR3 DNA sequence: TGCAGTGCTGGGAGGACAGGGATAAACGAGCAGTACTTC. The rearrangement joins TRBV20-1 to TRBJ2-7, with 8 bases fitting TRBD1. This CDR3 spans 13 amino acids. V lost 5 bases and J lost 5; bases outside the gene matches: 8. CDR1 is DFQATT and CDR2 is SNEGSKA in the germline V gene (reference sequence).

In this sample, this clonotype turned up many times. The V gene is TRBV28, the J gene TRBJ2-4, with 7 positions matching TRBD1. Unmatched junction bases numbered 5, after V lost 2 bases and J lost 13 bases. This CDR3 is 12 amino acids long. Germline CDR1 reads MDHEN; CDR2 reads SYDVKM. The CDR3, as DNA: TGTGCCAGCAGTTTACGGGACAGTCGCCAGTACTTC. Translated: CASSLRDSRQYF.

This clonotype was seen only a few times. This sequence joins TRBV6-1 and TRBJ1-1; 7 nucleotides match TRBD1. CDR3 size: 15 residues. Looked up from germline, CDR1 is MNHNS and CDR2 is SASEGT. V was clipped by 7 bases and J by 3 bases; unmatched bases: 11. The CDR3 nucleotides read TGTGCCAGCAAAGACAGGGTGGGAGGATACACTGAAGCTTTCTTT. Its translation: CASKDRVGGYTEAFF.

This clonotype was counted at least ten times. V is TRBV6-1 and J is TRBJ1-6, with 8 bases matching TRBD1. The V and J ends lost 7 bases and 9 bases, in that order; junction bases with no gene match: 8. The CDR3 is 14 amino acids. Germline CDR1 is MNHNS and CDR2 is SASEGT. This CDR3 reads CASTTGQGASPLHF. The CDR3 DNA follows: TGTGCCAGCACCACGGGGCAGGGGGCTTCACCCCTCCACTTT.

As regards this clonotype: At one end the junction does not follow the germline gene, possibly because of a read error. CDR3 DNA sequence: TGCGCCAGCAGCCTTGGTAGCGGGGCCGGGGAGGAGACCCAGTACTTC. Translating gives CASSLGSGAGEETQYF. The chain joins TRBV7-2 to TRBJ2-5, with 8 positions matching TRBD2. Germline CDR1 is SGHTA and CDR2 is FQGNSA. This CDR3 contains 16 residues.

This clonotype was detected a few times. V gene TRBV20-1 combines with J gene TRBJ2-3; D is unresolved. The DNA matches TRBJ2-5 better at its end, which makes the J call doubtful. The CDR3 sequence is 12 residues long. Germline V CDR1 and CDR2: DFQATT, SNEGSKA (reference sequence). CDR3 region: CSAQGFEGTQYF. In DNA form, the CDR3 reads TGCAGTGCTCAAGGGTTTGAAGGGACCCAGTACTTC.

V usage is TRBV5-4 and J usage is TRBJ2-3, with D maybe TRBD2 (7 bases). This CDR3 has 16 amino acids. The germline gives CDR1 SGHNT, CDR2 YYREEE (reference sequence). V lost 4 bases to trimming and J lost 4 bases, with 19 bases between them. CDR3 residues: CASSEGGGARADTQYF. The DNA of the CDR3 is TGTGCCAGCAGCGAGGGAGGGGGGGCAAGGGCAGATACGCAGTATTTT.

The chain joins TRBV28 to TRBJ2-1, with D unresolved. This CDR3 region has 16 residues. V lost 3 bases to trimming and J lost 0 bases, with 12 bases between them. CDR1 and CDR2 (germline): MDHEN, SYDVKM. CDR3 protein: CASSFPDSSSYNEQFF. CDR3 nucleotide sequence: TGTGCCAGCAGTTTCCCTGACTCGAGCTCCTACAATGAGCAGTTCTTC.

The J gene is TRBJ1-5, the V gene TRBV9, with 8 bases fitting TRBD1. V lost 0 bases to trimming and J lost 7 bases; unmatched junction nucleotides: 12. The CDR3 covers 17 residues. The germline V gene encodes CDR1 SGDLS and CDR2 YYNGEE. The CDR3 DNA reads TGTGCCAGCAGCGTAGCATATATAGACAGGGGACCCCAGCCCCAGCATTTT. Amino acid sequence: CASSVAYIDRGPQPQHF. Full variable domain (missing parts from reference TRBV9 and TRBJ1-5): DSGVTQTPKHLITATGQRVTLRCSPRSGDLSVYWYQQSLDQGLQFLIQYYNGEERAKGNILERFSAQQFPDLHSELNLSSLELGDSALYFCASSVAYIDRGPQPQHFGDGTRLSIL.

This clonotype was picked up many times. V usage is TRBV27 and J usage is TRBJ2-1; no clear D gene. The germline CDR1 and CDR2 sequences are MNHEY and SMNVEV (reference sequence). The CDR3 contains 13 residues. V shed 4 bases and J shed 7 bases, with 11 bases lying between them. CDR3 sequence: CASSWGYKNEQFF. The CDR3 nucleotides read TGTGCCAGCAGTTGGGGTTATAAAAATGAGCAGTTCTTC.

The rearrangement links TRBV27 to TRBJ2-7; D possibly corresponds to TRBD2 (6 bases). The CDR3 loop spans 14 amino acids. The germline gives CDR1 MNHEY, CDR2 SMNVEV (reference sequence). Trimming cost V 5 bases and J 4 bases, with 15 bases left between them. The CDR3 sequence is CASSNRDSRYEQYF. The CDR3 region has the DNA TGTGCCAGCAGTAACCGGGACTCCCGATACGAGCAGTACTTC.

This clonotype was detected a few times. The gene calls are TRBV30 and TRBJ1-2; D unresolved. V dropped 1 base and J dropped 5 bases, with 14 bases sitting between them. This CDR3 has 14 residues. CDR1 and CDR2 from the germline V gene are GTSNPN and SVGIG (reference sequence). Written as DNA, the CDR3 is TGTGCCTGGAGTGATCGCTACGGGGTATATGGCTACACCTTC. Its translation: CAWSDRYGVYGYTF.